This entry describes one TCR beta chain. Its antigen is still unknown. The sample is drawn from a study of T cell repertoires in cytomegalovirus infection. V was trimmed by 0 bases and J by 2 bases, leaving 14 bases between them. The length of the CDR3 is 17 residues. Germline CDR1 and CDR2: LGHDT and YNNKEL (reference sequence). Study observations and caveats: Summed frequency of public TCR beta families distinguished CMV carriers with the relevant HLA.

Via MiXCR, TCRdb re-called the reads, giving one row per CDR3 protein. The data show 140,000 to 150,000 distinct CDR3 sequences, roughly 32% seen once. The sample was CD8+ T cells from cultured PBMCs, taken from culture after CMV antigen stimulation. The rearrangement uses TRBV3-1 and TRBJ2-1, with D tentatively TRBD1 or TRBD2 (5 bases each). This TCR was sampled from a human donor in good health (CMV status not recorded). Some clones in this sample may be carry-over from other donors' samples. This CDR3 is CASSQDLSGPTYNEQFF. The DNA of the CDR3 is TGTGCCAGCAGCCAAGATCTCTCGGGGCCGACCTACAATGAGCAGTTCTTC.